This entry concerns a single TCR beta chain. No antigen is known for it. Base qualities are not provided; no much larger clone lies one nucleotide away. Dithiothreitol, EDTA incubations and collagenase D digestion were used to isolate intraepithelial and lamina propria lymphocytes from graft specimens. Bulk TCR-beta sequencing was performed on serial intestinal graft biopsy specimens collected as late as 600 days after transplant. The sample originates from a study of graft-versus-host responses after intestinal transplantation (dated by TCRdb to the early 2020s). With respect to the entire study: Multivisceral, liver-intestinal, or isolated intestinal transplants were received by the recipients. Samples from a few later patients were sequenced in-house on an Illumina MiSeq with MiXCR processing rather than by the commercial service. To identify alloreactive clones, pre-transplant mixed lymphocyte reaction products were sequenced and then compared with unstimulated pre-transplant donor and recipient T cells. Every recipient was given anti-thymocyte globulin induction, then maintenance tacrolimus and steroids for roughly 3 years. A peak of at least 4% donor T cells among recipient peripheral blood mononuclear cells was the definition used for donor T cell macrochimerism. After intestinal transplantation, graft-versus-host and host-versus-graft alloreactive T cell clones were followed in the graft, circulation and bone marrow using bulk TCR-beta CDR3 sequencing. The cohort enrolled roughly 25 intestinal transplant recipients including one retransplant, and a few patients lacking pretransplant specimens were excluded.

The investigation overall reported the following: The relatively low number and heterogeneity of intestinal transplant patients limited the conclusions. Early after transplant, declines in HvG clones were associated with peak levels of circulating GvH clones. Patients with donor T cell macrochimerism had high GvH to HvG T cell clonal ratios in their allografts. GvH clones turned up in recipient bone marrow, with some appearing earlier in ileal mucosa or blood, a pattern consistent with an intestinal mucosal origin.

From a lookup of the germline V gene, CDR1 and CDR2 are MDHEN and SYDVKM. The germline V end is reduced by 4 bases and the J end by 0 bases; junction bases left unmatched: 4. The CDR3 measures 17 amino acids from cysteine to phenylalanine. This entry keeps only the CDR3 DNA: 51 bases, framed from base 1. Receptor libraries were prepared by the immunoSEQ multiplex PCR assay. High-throughput TCR-beta CDR3 sequencing of genomic DNA from most patients was performed by Adaptive Biotechnologies. In the original analysis: TCR sequencing data were retrieved from Adaptive's ImmunoSEQ software for more than 15 patients, whereas a few other patients were processed with MiXCR and VDJtools. CDR3 nucleotide sequences shared between donor and recipient were removed because the origin of such sequences could not be assigned. To be classed as alloreactive, a clone needed at least 2-fold expansion over unstimulated cells and a minimum CFSE-low frequency of 0.002% (template counts) or 0.001% (read counts). A clone was considered mappable if detected in the sequenced pre-transplant spleen, lymph node, or MLR CFSE-low populations of the donor or recipient. The cumulative frequency of alloreactive clones was calculated as a percentage of all sequences, weighted by copy number. TCRdb stores this immuneACCESS table with in-frame sequences only. Part of the clones is absent; in the studies checked, under half of the shortfall reflects unresolved V genes, and no reason is known for the rest. D and trimming were read from the DNA, whereas the V and J calls and clone size are those reported in that table. This sample lists tens of thousands of clones; roughly nine tenths were detected once. Clones ranked in the top ten supply under 20% of the sample.

This clonotype originated in a human patient who received an intestinal transplant, so some T cells may come from the graft donor. This receptor chain uses TRBV28 and TRBJ2-4, with TRBD2 matching 12 junction bases. The source material was ileum tissue, sampled approximately 210 days after intestinal transplant. The CDR3 reads CASSSRLAGVAKNIQYF. The base sequence is TGTGCCAGCAGTTCAAGACTAGCGGGGGTAGCCAAAAACATTCAGTACTTC.